This T cell receptor (beta chain) was observed in a study of T cells after somatic rescue of genetic block. CDR1 is SQVTM, CDR2 ANQGSEA, per germline. The CDR3 consists of 12 residues. The J segment lost 2 bases and the V segment lost 7 bases, leaving 5 bases of the junction unmatched. The protocol was immunoSEQ multiplex PCR, while the TCRdb copy is restricted to in-frame clones and leaves out a portion. The sample holds 12,000 or so clones; about 71% are singletons and the top ten take approximately 12%. The sequence was collected from a boy younger than 18. Sequenced: peripheral blood mononuclear cells (PBMCs). This chain links TRBV29-1 with TRBJ2-7; 7 nucleotides align to TRBD1. CDR3 sequence reads: CSAVTGTYEQYF. The CDR3 bases are TGCAGCGCCGTGACAGGGACCTACGAGCAGTACTTC.